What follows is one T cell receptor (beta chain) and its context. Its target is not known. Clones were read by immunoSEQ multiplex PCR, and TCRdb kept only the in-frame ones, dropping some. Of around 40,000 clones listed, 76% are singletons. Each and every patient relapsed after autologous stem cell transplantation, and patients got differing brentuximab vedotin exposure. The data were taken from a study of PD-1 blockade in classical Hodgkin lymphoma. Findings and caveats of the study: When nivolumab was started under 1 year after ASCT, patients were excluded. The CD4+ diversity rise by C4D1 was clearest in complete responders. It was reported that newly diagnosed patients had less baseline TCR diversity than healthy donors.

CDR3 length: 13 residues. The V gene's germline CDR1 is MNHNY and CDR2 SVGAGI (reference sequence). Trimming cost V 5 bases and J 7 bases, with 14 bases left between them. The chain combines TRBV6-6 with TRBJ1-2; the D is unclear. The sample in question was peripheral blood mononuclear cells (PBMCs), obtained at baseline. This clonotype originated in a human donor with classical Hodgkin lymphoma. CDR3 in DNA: TGTGCCAGCAGTCAAACAGTGTCGGCTGGCTACACCTTC. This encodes CASSQTVSAGYTF.